The 25 T cell receptor beta chains below were found in one sample sequenced in a study of low-dose radiotherapy and immunotherapy resistance in tumors. Time point of the sample: after trial treatment. Sample treatment: LDRT plus nivolumab, ipilimumab, low-dose cyclophosphamide and aspirin (RACIN trial). Both TCRalpha and TCRbeta chains were reverse transcribed with V-gene-specific primers. Amplification of TCRs used a constant-region primer and V-primer adapter for roughly 20 PCR cycles. In TCRdb, the reads were re-called with MiXCR into one record per CDR3 protein. Of around 100,000 distinct CDR3 sequences in the sample, 20% to 25% are singletons; the top ten hold about 13%. This specimen consisted of PBMCs, obtained after low-dose radiotherapy plus immunotherapy. The receptors here all came from a female donor with ovarian cancer.

This clonotype qualifies as medium-sized. J is TRBJ2-1 and V is TRBV5-4; D may correspond to TRBD1 or TRBD2 (5 bases each). The CDR3 covers 14 residues. Germline CDR1 SGHNT, CDR2 YYREEE (reference sequence). The V end was cut by 5 bases, the J end by 5 bases, with 14 bases between. The CDR3 loop is CASSKGGTNNEQFF. CDR3 DNA: TGTGCCAGCAGTAAGGGTGGGACCAACAATGAGCAGTTCTTC.

This clonotype was observed at least ten times. CDR3: CASSHRGEREKLFF. CDR3 coding DNA: TGTGCCAGCAGTCACAGGGGGGAGCGTGAAAAACTGTTTTTT. V is TRBV27 and J is TRBJ1-4, with 8 bases that match TRBD1. Germline lookup yields CDR1 MNHEY and CDR2 SMNVEV (reference sequence). CDR3 length: 14 amino acids. The V and J ends lost 5 bases and 7 bases, in that order; junction bases with no gene match: 6.

This clonotype was found many times. This chain's CDR3 is CASSPPDYLQFF. In DNA, the CDR3 is TGTGCCAGCTCACCACCGGACTATCTCCAGTTCTTC. This chain uses TRBV18 with TRBJ2-1; D is perhaps TRBD2 (6 bases). This CDR3 has 12 amino acids. Trimming removed 0 bases at V and 13 bases at J, with 10 bases between. The germline gives CDR1 KGHSH, CDR2 LQKENI.

This clonotype has a count of ten or more. The rearrangement links TRBV27 to TRBJ1-6; no definite D call. Trimming took 4 bases from V and 2 from J, leaving 12 bases between them. Germline V gene data show CDR1 as MNHEY and CDR2 as SMNVEV (reference sequence). The CDR3 is made up of 16 amino acids. CDR3 sequence reads: CASSSSTGTYNSPLHF. CDR3 DNA: TGTGCCAGCAGTTCTTCCACCGGGACCTATAATTCACCCCTCCACTTT.

This clonotype has a count of ten or more. The chain is built from TRBV6-2 or TRBV6-3 and TRBJ2-7; 7 bases are a match to TRBD1. Germline trimming cut 6 bases from V and 2 bases from J; bases unmatched to any gene: 4. The CDR3 runs 13 residues. Germline CDR1 reads MNHEY; CDR2 reads SVGEGT. The CDR3 protein is CASRGTATYEQYF. The CDR3, as DNA: TGTGCCAGCAGGGGGACAGCAACCTACGAGCAGTACTTC.

This clonotype was picked up many times. The rearrangement uses TRBV19 and TRBJ2-2; D possibly corresponds to TRBD1 (7 bases). CDR3 length: 17 amino acids. CDR1 and CDR2 (germline): LNHDA, SQIVND (reference sequence). The V gene lost 7 bases and the J gene lost 6 bases, with 24 bases spanning the gap. The CDR3 coding sequence is TGTGCCAGTACCCTCCGACAGGGAGGTGTCATATCCGGGGAGCTGTTTTTT. This sequence encodes CASTLRQGGVISGELFF. Full variable domain (missing parts from reference TRBV19 and TRBJ2-2): DGGITQSPKYLFRKEGQNVTLSCEQNLNHDAMYWYRQDPGQGLRLIYYSQIVNDFQKGDIAEGYSVSREKKESFPLTVTSAQKNPTAFYLCASTLRQGGVISGELFFGEGSRLTVL.

This clonotype has only a few counts. This chain joins TRBV6-5 and TRBJ2-3; 10 bases map to TRBD2. Looked up from germline, CDR1 is MNHEY and CDR2 is SVGAGI. CDR3 length: 15 residues. Trimming removed 6 bases from V and 4 bases from J; junction bases left unmatched: 7. In DNA form, the CDR3 reads TGTGCCAGCAGCTTTGGGACTAGCGAGGCAGATACGCAGTATTTT. Amino acid sequence: CASSFGTSEADTQYF.

This clonotype was detected many times. This chain joins TRBV20-1 and TRBJ1-5; 7 nucleotides align to TRBD1. The CDR3 is made up of 13 amino acids. CDR1 and CDR2 from the germline V gene are DFQATT and SNEGSKA (reference sequence). Trimming cost V 7 bases and J 1 base; bases outside gene matches: 4. Written as DNA, the CDR3 is TGCAGTGGTATACAGGGGAGCAATCAGCCCCAGCATTTT. Protein: CSGIQGSNQPQHF.

The J gene is TRBJ2-1, the V gene TRBV5-1, with D possibly matching TRBD2 (7 bases). With 4 bases removed from V and 7 bases from J, the gap between germline ends came to 21 bases. This CDR3 contains 16 residues. CDR1 is SGHRS, CDR2 YFSETQ, per germline. Here the CDR3 DNA reads TGCGCCAGCAGCCCCGCGACCACGGGGGGCAGGAATGAGCAGTTCTTC. This gives the protein CASSPATTGGRNEQFF.

This clonotype was seen many times. V gene TRBV7-8 combines with J gene TRBJ2-3; TRBD1 matches at 7 bases. From germline, CDR1 is SGHVS and CDR2 FQNEAQ. The CDR3 spans 15 residues. With V trimmed by 5 bases and J by 0 bases, 5 bases remained unmatched. As DNA, the CDR3 is TGTGCCAGCAGCCCAGGGGGTTCTAGCACAGATACGCAGTATTTT. Translating it yields CASSPGGSSTDTQYF.

This clonotype showed up many times. V and J are TRBV7-2 and TRBJ2-2; the match to TRBD2 covers 13 bases. This CDR3 is built from 16 residues. Per the germline V gene, CDR1 is SGHTA and CDR2 is FQGNSA. J lost 5 bases, V lost 5 bases, and 5 bases had no gene match. The CDR3 loop is CASSRSGLAGTGELFF. DNA for the CDR3: TGTGCCAGCAGCCGATCGGGACTAGCGGGGACCGGGGAGCTGTTTTTT.

The chain combines TRBV2 with TRBJ2-1; no clear D. The length of the CDR3 is 11 residues. From germline, CDR1 is SNHLY and CDR2 FYNNEI. V lost 8 bases, J lost 4 bases, and 6 bases lay in between. The CDR3 sequence is CASGLYNEQFF. In DNA, the CDR3 is TGTGCCAGCGGCCTATACAATGAGCAGTTCTTC.

This clonotype has at least ten counts. The V gene is TRBV12-3 or TRBV12-4, the J gene TRBJ1-5; 9 bases are shared with TRBD1. CDR3 length equals 16 residues. With 7 bases clipped from V and 6 bases from J, the junction kept 13 bases outside the gene matches. CDR3 sequence: CASMTGGRRVGQPQHF. DNA for the CDR3: TGTGCCAGCATGACAGGGGGGCGTAGGGTTGGTCAGCCCCAGCATTTT.

This clonotype was seen repeatedly, ten times or more. Mismatch with germline at one junction end may stem from a read error. This chain connects TRBV28 to TRBJ2-4, with TRBD1 matching 7 bases. The germline V gene encodes CDR1 MDHEN and CDR2 SYDVKM. The CDR3 has 15 residues. The CDR3 nucleotides are TGTGCCAGCAGTTTACGGTTCCCCGACAGGGAGCAAGGGGACTTC. It translates to CASSLRFPDREQGDF.

The chain links TRBV30 to TRBJ1-6; unclear D gene. Germline loops: CDR1 GTSNPN, CDR2 SVGIG (reference sequence). The CDR3 extends over 17 amino acids. The V end lost 2 bases, the J end lost 0 bases, and 14 bases lay between the germline ends. CDR3 bases: TGTGCCTGGAGTTCGGCTATGGGAGGCTCCTATAATTCACCCCTCCACTTT. It encodes CAWSSAMGGSYNSPLHF.

The sample holds many counts of this clonotype. The genes are TRBV20-1 and TRBJ2-1; 7 bases align to TRBD1. In germline, CDR1 is DFQATT, CDR2 SNEGSKA (reference sequence). Trimming removed 6 bases from V and 8 bases from J; junction bases left unmatched: 7. The CDR3 length is 12 residues. In nucleotides, the CDR3 is TGCAGTGCCCATAGACAGGGTGATGAGCAGTTCTTC. Translated, it gives CSAHRQGDEQFF.

This clonotype has a count of ten or more. The chain is built from TRBV6-2 or TRBV6-3 and TRBJ2-2, with 10 nucleotides matching TRBD1. V lost 2 bases, J lost 4 bases, and 7 bases stayed unmatched. The CDR3 has 17 amino acids. Germline V gene data show CDR1 as MNHEY and CDR2 as SVGEGT. In DNA, the CDR3 is TGTGCCAGCAGTTACCCATGGACAGGGGGTGCCACCGGGGAGCTGTTTTTT. This gives the protein CASSYPWTGGATGELFF.

Many counts were recorded for this clonotype. V gene TRBV12-3 or TRBV12-4 combines with J gene TRBJ2-1, with 12 bases that match TRBD2. Trimming took 5 bases from V and 3 from J; bases not matched to a gene: 2. CDR3 length: 15 residues. CDR3 coding DNA: TGTGCCAGCAGTACGACTAGCGGGAGCTACAATGAGCAGTTCTTC. This codes for CASSTTSGSYNEQFF.

This clonotype has ten or more counts. The chain recombines TRBV14 with TRBJ2-7; TRBD2 agrees at 7 bases. Losses at the gene ends were 4 bases for V and 5 bases for J; bases not matched to a gene: 5. The CDR3 contains 13 residues. Looked up from germline, CDR1 is SGHDN and CDR2 is FVKESK. The CDR3 loop is CASSRAGVDEQYF. DNA for the CDR3: TGTGCCAGCAGCCGGGCGGGAGTTGACGAGCAGTACTTC.

This clonotype came up many times. V and J are TRBV20-1 and TRBJ2-7; D perhaps matches TRBD1 (7 bases). Germline V CDR1 and CDR2: DFQATT, SNEGSKA (reference sequence). The ends were cut back, 0 bases at V and 4 bases at J, with 13 bases in the middle. The CDR3 has 14 amino acids. The CDR3 reads CSARDPRGRYEQYF. Here the CDR3 DNA reads TGCAGTGCTAGAGATCCCAGGGGGAGGTACGAGCAGTACTTC.

Many counts were recorded for this clonotype. The chain has TRBV25-1 and TRBJ1-3; TRBD1 is a possible D gene (6 bases). From germline, CDR1 is MGHDK and CDR2 SYGVNS. There are 16 residues in the CDR3. V lost 1 base and J lost 2, with 12 bases in between. CDR3 loop: CASSEFGGATGNTIYF. CDR3 DNA: TGTGCCAGCAGTGAATTTGGGGGCGCGACTGGAAACACCATATATTTT.

The DNA of the CDR3 is TGCAGCGCCCTGGAGGAGGACTTTAGCACAGATACGCAGTATTTT. Amino acid sequence: CSALEEDFSTDTQYF. The rearrangement uses TRBV29-1 and TRBJ2-3, with a tentative D call TRBD2 (5 bases). The CDR3 consists of 15 residues. CDR1 and CDR2 from the germline V gene are SQVTM and ANQGSEA. The germline V and J ends were trimmed by 7 bases and 0 bases, with 17 bases remaining between them.

This clonotype was seen ten or more times. V usage is TRBV19 and J usage is TRBJ1-5; D gene uncertain. The V gene's germline CDR1 is LNHDA and CDR2 SQIVND (reference sequence). Trimming removed 6 bases from V and 3 bases from J, with 12 bases in between. The CDR3 is made up of 14 amino acids. The CDR3 nucleotides read TGTGCCAGTAGAGACACCGGGGACAATCAGCCCCAGCATTTT. Protein: CASRDTGDNQPQHF.

In its sample, this clonotype was seen a few times. The J gene is TRBJ2-7, the V gene TRBV25-1; perhaps TRBD2 as D (6 bases). The V gene lost 3 bases and the J gene lost 4 bases, with 19 bases spanning the gap. The length of the CDR3 is 16 residues. CDR1 and CDR2 from the germline V gene are MGHDK and SYGVNS. The CDR3, as DNA: TGTGCCAGCAGTGATCCGGGGGTAAAGAGGATTTACGAGCAGTACTTC. Amino acid sequence: CASSDPGVKRIYEQYF.

At least ten counts were recorded for this clonotype. This chain uses TRBV24-1 with TRBJ2-3; D call uncertain. The CDR3 loop spans 12 amino acids. The V and J ends lost 4 bases and 8 bases respectively, with 9 bases between them. CDR1 is KGHDR, CDR2 SFDVKD, per germline. CDR3 residues: CATSDPPGTQYF. CDR3 nucleotide sequence: TGTGCCACCAGTGACCCCCCGGGTACGCAGTATTTT.